This TCR beta chain originates from a study of OX40 agonist ivuxolimab in advanced cancers. Background on the study: Prior anti-PD-1, anti-PD-L1 or anti-CTLA-4 therapy did not bar entry, and about 38% had some. Study conclusions and caveats: Determination of antigen specificity was not performed for the expanded peripheral T cells.

Blood draws occurred at baseline, cycle 4 day 1, and cycle 7 day 1. J lost 4 bases, V lost 0 bases, and 1 base had no gene match. The CDR3 contains 16 residues. From germline, CDR1 is MGHRA and CDR2 YSYEKL. Sequencing used immunoSEQ multiplex PCR; TCRdb keeps in-frame clones, though not all of them. The sample records some 50,000 clones, about 86% being singletons. About this clone itself: The antigen is not known.

The chain is built from TRBV4-1 and TRBJ2-1; 12 positions match TRBD2. This TCR was recovered from an adult with an advanced solid tumor such as melanoma, head and neck, liver or kidney cancer. The specimen was CD4+ or CD8+ T cells sorted from blood, collected in a trial of the OX40 agonist ivuxolimab. The CDR3 nucleotides read TGCGCCAGCAGCCAAGAAGGACTAGCGGGATACAATGAGCAGTTCTTC. Its translation: CASSQEGLAGYNEQFF.